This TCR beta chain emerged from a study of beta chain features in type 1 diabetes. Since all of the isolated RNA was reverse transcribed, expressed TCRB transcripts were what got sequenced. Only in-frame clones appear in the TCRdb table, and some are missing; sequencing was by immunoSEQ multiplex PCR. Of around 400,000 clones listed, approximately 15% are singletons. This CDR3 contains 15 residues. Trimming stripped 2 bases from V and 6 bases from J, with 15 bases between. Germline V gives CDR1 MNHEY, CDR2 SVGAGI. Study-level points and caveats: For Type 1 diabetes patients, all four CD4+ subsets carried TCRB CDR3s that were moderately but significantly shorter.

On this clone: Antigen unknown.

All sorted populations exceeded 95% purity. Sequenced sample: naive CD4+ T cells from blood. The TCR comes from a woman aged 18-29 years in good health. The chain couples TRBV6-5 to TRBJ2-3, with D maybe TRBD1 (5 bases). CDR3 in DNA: TGTGCCAGCAGTTACCAGGGATCTGTGTCCGATACGCAGTATTTT. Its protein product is CASSYQGSVSDTQYF.